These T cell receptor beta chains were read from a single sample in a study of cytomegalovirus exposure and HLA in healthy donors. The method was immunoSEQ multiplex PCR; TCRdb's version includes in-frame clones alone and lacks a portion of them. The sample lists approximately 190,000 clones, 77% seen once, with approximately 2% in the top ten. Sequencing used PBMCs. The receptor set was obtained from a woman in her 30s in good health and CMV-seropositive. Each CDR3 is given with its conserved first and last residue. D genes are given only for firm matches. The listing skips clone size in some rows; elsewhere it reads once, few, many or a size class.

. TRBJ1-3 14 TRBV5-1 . TGCGCCAGCAGCTCGACAGGTTCCGGGGACACCATATATTTT CASSSTGSGDTIYF
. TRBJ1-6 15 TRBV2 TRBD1 TGTGCCAGCAAGGGACAGGGAGGCTATAATTCACCCCTCCACTTT CASKGQGGYNSPLHF
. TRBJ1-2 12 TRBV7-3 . TGTGCCAGCAGCGCCAGGGCTCATGGCTACACCTTC CASSARAHGYTF
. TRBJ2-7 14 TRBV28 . TGTGCCAGCATAACTTGGCAGGGGTCGTACGAGCAGTACTTC CASITWQGSYEQYF
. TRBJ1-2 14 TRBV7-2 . TGTGCCAGCAGCCTGATCCTCGGTAACTATGGCTACACCTTC CASSLILGNYGYTF
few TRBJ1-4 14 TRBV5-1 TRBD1 TGCGCCAGCAGCCTAACAGGGGTCAATGAAAAACTGTTTTTT CASSLTGVNEKLFF
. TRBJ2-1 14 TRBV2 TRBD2 TGTGCCAGCACCAGGGGACTAGCGGGACAGGAGCAGTTCTTC CASTRGLAGQEQFF
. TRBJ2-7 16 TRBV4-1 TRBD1 TGCGCCAGCAGCCCTTGGCCACAGGGGGCCTCCTACGAGCAGTACTTC CASSPWPQGASYEQYF
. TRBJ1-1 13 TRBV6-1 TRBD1 TGTGCCGGTGGGGGACAGACCTACACTGAAGCTTTCTTT CAGGGQTYTEAFF
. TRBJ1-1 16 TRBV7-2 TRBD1 TGTGCCAGCAGCCCTTATCCGGGACAGGGGCACACTGAAGCTTTCTTT CASSPYPGQGHTEAFF
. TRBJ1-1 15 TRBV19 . TGTGCCAGTAGCCCGAATGCGGGGAGGAACACTGAAGCTTTCTTT CASSPNAGRNTEAFF
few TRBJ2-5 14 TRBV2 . TGTGCCAGCACTCCTGGGAGGTCCCAAGAGACCCAGTACTTC CASTPGRSQETQYF